The 23 T cell receptor beta chains given below trace back to one sample, sequenced in a study of CD8 T cells in ankylosing spondylitis. No antigen is known for these receptors. MiXCR was run by TCRdb on the 5' RACE reads, yielding one entry per CDR3 protein. The table lists approximately 540,000 distinct CDR3 sequences, 9.5% to 15% of them singletons. Study-wide points: There was a TCR beta motif, made of fewer than 10 highly homologous variants, that appeared characteristic of ankylosing spondylitis blood.

The sequenced sample consisted of blood, either unsorted or a sorted T cell fraction (not recorded which). These receptors all stem from a male donor with ankylosing spondylitis.

The V gene is TRBV7-6, the J gene TRBJ2-1; D not resolved. The CDR3 sequence is 16 residues long. From germline, CDR1 is SGHVS and CDR2 FNYEAQ. The V end lost 5 bases, the J end lost 1 base, and 15 bases lay between the germline ends. CDR3: CASSLGLVGSYNEQFF. The CDR3 region has the DNA TGTGCCAGCAGCCTGGGCCTTGTGGGGTCCTACAATGAGCAGTTCTTC.

This clonotype was observed a few times. For the CDR3, the DNA is TGTGCCAGCAGTCTGGGCAGGGGAAGCGAGCAGTACGTC. It codes for CASSLGRGSEQYV. The V and J genes are TRBV6-1 and TRBJ2-7, with TRBD1 as a possible D gene (6 bases). V lost 5 bases to trimming and J lost 6 bases, with 14 bases between them. Germline CDR1 and CDR2: MNHNS and SASEGT. The CDR3 runs to 13 residues.

The V gene is TRBV6-6, the J gene TRBJ2-5; no clear D. The germline V and J ends were trimmed by 6 bases and 7 bases, with 15 bases remaining between them. Germline V gene data show CDR1 as MNHNY and CDR2 as SVGAGI (reference sequence). The CDR3 is 13 amino acids. The CDR3 DNA reads TGTGCCAGCAGCAAACCCACCGACGGGACCCAGTACTTC. Its translation: CASSKPTDGTQYF.

V is TRBV7-9 and J is TRBJ1-4; D is undetermined. Between the trimmed V and J ends, which lost 1 base and 10 bases, there was a span of 10 bases. This CDR3 contains 13 residues. Germline V CDR1 and CDR2: SEHNR, FQNEAQ (reference sequence). CDR3 sequence: CASSLEGAVKLFF. For the CDR3, the DNA is TGTGCCAGCAGCTTAGAAGGCGCTGTAAAACTGTTTTTT.

This clonotype was seen at least ten times. The chain couples TRBV5-1 to TRBJ1-1; the D is unclear. Looked up from germline, CDR1 is SGHRS and CDR2 is YFSETQ. The V end was cut by 2 bases, the J end by 4 bases, with 12 bases between. The CDR3 extends over 14 amino acids. CDR3 nucleotides: TGCGCCAGCAGCTTTGGAGGATTGGGCACTGAAGCTTTCTTT. Amino acids: CASSFGGLGTEAFF.

A few counts support this clonotype. The chain uses TRBV10-1 and TRBJ2-1; 10 nucleotides agree with TRBD2. Germline CDR1 is WNHNN and CDR2 is SYGVQD (reference sequence). Trimming at V came to 3 bases and at J to 3 bases, leaving 2 bases not matched to a gene. The CDR3 consists of 15 residues. CDR3 amino acids: CASSEWTSGYNEQFF. The CDR3 DNA sequence: TGCGCCAGCAGTGAATGGACTAGCGGCTACAATGAGCAGTTCTTC.

V usage is TRBV7-7 and J usage is TRBJ2-2, with 10 positions matching TRBD2. This CDR3 is built from 16 residues. The trim removed 4 bases at V and 4 bases at J, leaving 6 bases unmatched. Germline V gene lookup returns CDR1 SSHAT and CDR2 FNYEAQ (reference sequence). The CDR3 loop is CASSSGTSVITGELFF. The CDR3 bases are TGTGCCAGCAGCTCCGGGACTAGCGTCATCACCGGGGAGCTGTTTTTT.

J is TRBJ2-2 and V is TRBV3-1; D tentatively fits TRBD1 or TRBD2 (5 bases each). This CDR3 has 17 amino acids. Trimming pared 3 bases from V and 3 bases from J, leaving 17 bases between. The germline V gene encodes CDR1 LGHDT and CDR2 YNNKEL (reference sequence). The CDR3 spells CASSHLNPGTDTGELFF. CDR3 DNA: TGTGCCAGCAGCCATCTAAATCCCGGGACCGACACCGGGGAGCTGTTTTTT.

The chain couples TRBV7-2 to TRBJ2-5; TRBD2 might be the D (5 bases). Trimming left V 5 bases short and J 4 bases short, with 11 bases between. The CDR3 consists of 13 residues. The germline CDR1 and CDR2 sequences are SGHTA and FQGNSA. The CDR3: CASSTNRGETQYF. The CDR3 coding sequence is TGTGCCAGCAGCACCAACCGGGGAGAGACCCAGTACTTC.

This clonotype showed up just a few times. V is TRBV12-3 or TRBV12-4 and J is TRBJ1-1; no clear D. The V end was cut by 6 bases, the J end by 1 base, with 9 bases between. CDR3 length: 13 residues. The CDR3 spells CASSPLENTEAFF. CDR3 in DNA: TGTGCCAGCAGCCCCTTGGAGAACACTGAAGCTTTCTTT.

This CDR3 is CASSWTESYEQYV. The CDR3, as DNA: TGTGCCAGCAGCTGGACAGAGTCCTACGAGCAGTACGTC. V gene TRBV6-1 combines with J gene TRBJ2-7; D might be TRBD1 (6 bases). V shed 6 bases and J shed 1 base, with 10 bases lying between them. Germline V lookup: CDR1 MNHNS, CDR2 SASEGT. The CDR3 totals 13 residues.

This clonotype was seen ten or more times. J is TRBJ1-1 and V is TRBV30; 7 bases agree with TRBD1. CDR1 is GTSNPN and CDR2 is SVGIG in the germline V gene (reference sequence). Trimming at V came to 6 bases and at J to 6 bases, leaving 10 bases not matched to a gene. The CDR3 consists of 13 residues. As DNA, the CDR3 is TGTGCCTGCTACGGGACAGTGAGCGCTGAAGCTTTCTTT. Translation gives CACYGTVSAEAFF.

The V gene is TRBV7-2, the J gene TRBJ2-5; possible D gene TRBD1, 6 bases. The germline V gene encodes CDR1 SGHTA and CDR2 FQGNSA. V gave up 3 bases and J gave up 2 bases, with 13 bases separating them. This CDR3 region has 15 residues. The CDR3: CASSFQVRGQETQYF. DNA of the CDR3: TGTGCCAGCAGCTTCCAGGTCAGGGGTCAAGAGACCCAGTACTTC.

In this sample, this clonotype turned up many times. The genes are TRBV6-1 and TRBJ2-7, with D perhaps matching TRBD1 or TRBD2 (5 bases each). Deletions cut 7 bases from V and 0 bases from J, with 10 bases between. The CDR3 covers 13 residues. Germline V lookup: CDR1 MNHNS, CDR2 SASEGT. CDR3 in amino acids: CASTPGTSYEQYV. The DNA for the CDR3 is TGTGCCAGCACCCCCGGGACCTCCTACGAGCAGTACGTC.

The rearrangement links TRBV5-1 to TRBJ1-1; D may be TRBD1 (5 bases). Germline-derived CDR1 and CDR2 are SGHRS and YFSETQ. Trimming pared 0 bases from V and 0 bases from J, leaving 9 bases between. The CDR3 length is 15 residues. CDR3 in amino acids: CASSLGQNMNTEAFF. The CDR3 DNA sequence: TGCGCCAGCAGCTTGGGACAGAATATGAACACTGAAGCTTTCTTT.

V usage is TRBV19 and J usage is TRBJ2-2; 9 nucleotides line up with TRBD1. This CDR3 contains 15 residues. Germline trimming cut 6 bases from V and 4 bases from J; bases unmatched to any gene: 6. Germline CDR1 is LNHDA and CDR2 is SQIVND (reference sequence). CDR3: CASRNRDRVTGELFF. CDR3 DNA: TGTGCCAGTAGGAACCGGGACAGGGTCACCGGGGAGCTGTTTTTT.

In the case of this clonotype: A read error is possible here, since a much larger clone lies one base away. The chain links TRBV12-3 or TRBV12-4 to TRBJ2-7, with D perhaps matching TRBD1 or TRBD2 (5 bases each). The CDR3 covers 13 residues. CDR3: CASSLGLAGEQCF. CDR3 nucleotide sequence: TGTGCCAGCAGTTTGGGGCTAGCCGGGGAGCAGTGCTTC.

Many counts were recorded for this clonotype. The chain joins TRBV20-1 to TRBJ1-3, with D uncertain. The CDR3 totals 13 residues. CDR1 and CDR2 (germline): DFQATT, SNEGSKA (reference sequence). The ends were cut back, 8 bases at V and 7 bases at J, with 18 bases in the middle. The CDR3 here is CSFRSDLGNTIYF. The CDR3 DNA is TGCAGTTTCCGGAGTGACCTGGGGAACACCATATATTTT.

In its sample, this clonotype was seen a few times. The rearrangement joins TRBV11-2 to TRBJ2-7; 10 bases match TRBD2. The CDR3 sequence is 14 residues long. Per the germline V gene, CDR1 is SGHAT and CDR2 is FQNNGV. CDR3 region: CASSLDWLAGVGEV. Written as DNA, the CDR3 is TGTGCCAGCAGCTTAGATTGGCTAGCGGGAGTCGGAGAGGTC.

There are a few counts of this clonotype. The chain is built from TRBV11-2 and TRBJ2-2, with no clear D. CDR3 length: 16 amino acids. V was shortened by 5 bases and J by 6 bases, with 19 bases between the two germline ends. CDR1 and CDR2 (germline): SGHAT, FQNNGV. This CDR3 reads CASSRIYSYRPGELFF. CDR3 DNA sequence: TGTGCCAGCAGCAGAATTTACTCCTACCGACCCGGGGAGCTGTTTTTT.

This clonotype has just a few counts. The chain uses TRBV4-2 and TRBJ2-5; 8 bases fit TRBD2. Germline CDR1 LGHNA, CDR2 YNFKEQ. The CDR3 is 17 amino acids. Unmatched junction bases numbered 13, after V lost 4 bases and J lost 3 bases. The CDR3 DNA reads TGTGCCAGCAGCCCTGGACTAGCCGATAACAAGAAAGAGACCCAGTACTTC. It translates to CASSPGLADNKKETQYF.

This clonotype has only a few counts. The rearrangement joins TRBV5-6 to TRBJ2-5; no clear D. With 1 base removed from V and 6 bases from J, the gap between germline ends came to 16 bases. The CDR3 loop spans 15 amino acids. Germline assignment: CDR1 SGHDT and CDR2 YYEEEE. Written as DNA, the CDR3 is TGTGCCAGCAGCTTGCAGGTCATCCCATCACAGACCCAGTACTTC. Translated: CASSLQVIPSQTQYF.

The CDR3 loop is CSARADRNTEAFF. Written as DNA, the CDR3 is TGCAGTGCTAGAGCGGACAGGAACACTGAAGCTTTCTTT. The chain links TRBV20-1 to TRBJ1-1; perhaps TRBD1 as D (6 bases). CDR3 length equals 13 residues. CDR1 is DFQATT, CDR2 SNEGSKA, per germline (reference sequence). V was shortened by 1 base and J by 1 base, with 7 bases between the two germline ends.